This T cell receptor (beta chain) came from a study of CD8+ T cells in alopecia areata. As for the study in general: Treated patients were dosed with oral tofacitinib, taking 5 to 10 mg twice daily.

The V segment lost 4 bases and the J segment 3 bases; nucleotides outside the gene matches: 7. The CDR3 consists of 15 residues. Germline CDR1 SGHTA, CDR2 FQGNSA. This clone has more than one count but fewer than ten. Its antigen is still unknown. Treatment specified: oral pan-JAK inhibitor, 5-10 mg twice daily. Broader study findings: In patients, TCRs were shared less clearly than in mice, and HLA may possibly be involved. Scalp and blood retained many expanded lesional clones during tofacitinib.

As the sequencing template, cDNA was produced by extracting RNA and reverse transcribing it. Produced via immunoSEQ multiplex PCR; TCRdb's table is partial and in-frame only. This sample has 150,000 to 200,000 clones; approximately 67% occur once, and the top ten carry about 1.3%. This TCR came from a human donor with alopecia areata. The material sequenced was CD4+ T cells sorted from blood, taken at approximately week 50, from a patient treated with tofacitinib. The chain employs TRBV7-2 and TRBJ1-1, with 8 bases fitting TRBD1. The CDR3 loop reads CASSWSTGGDTEAFF. The CDR3 bases are TGTGCCAGCAGCTGGAGTACAGGGGGTGACACTGAAGCTTTCTTT.